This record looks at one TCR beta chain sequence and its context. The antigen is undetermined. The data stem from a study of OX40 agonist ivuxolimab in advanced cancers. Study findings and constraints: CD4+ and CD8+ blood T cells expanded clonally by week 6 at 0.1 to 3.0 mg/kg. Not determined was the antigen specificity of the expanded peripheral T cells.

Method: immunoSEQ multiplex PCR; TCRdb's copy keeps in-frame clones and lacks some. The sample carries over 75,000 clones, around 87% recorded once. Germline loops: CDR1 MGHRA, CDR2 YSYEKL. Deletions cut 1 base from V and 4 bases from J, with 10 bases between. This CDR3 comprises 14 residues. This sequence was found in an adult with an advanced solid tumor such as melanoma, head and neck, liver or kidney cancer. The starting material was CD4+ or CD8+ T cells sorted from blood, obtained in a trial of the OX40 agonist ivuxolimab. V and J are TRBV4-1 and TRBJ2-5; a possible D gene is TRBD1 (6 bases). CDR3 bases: TGCGCCAGCAGCCAAGGACTGGGGGCAGAGACCCAGTACTTC. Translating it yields CASSQGLGAETQYF.